The 24 T cell receptor beta chains below all came from one sample that was sequenced in a study of cytomegalovirus exposure and HLA in healthy donors. This PCR relied on a set of 60 Vbeta primers and 13 Jbeta primers. Clones were read by immunoSEQ multiplex PCR, and TCRdb kept only the in-frame ones, dropping some. The sample consists of 150,000 to 200,000 clones, approximately 80% of them appearing once. Sequenced input: PBMCs. The receptors were gathered from a woman aged 45-65 years in good health and CMV-seronegative.

This clone was seen once. This chain joins TRBV27 and TRBJ1-1; 9 bases are a match to TRBD1. Trimming cost V 8 bases and J 6 bases; bases outside gene matches: 10. The CDR3 runs 14 residues. The V gene's germline CDR1 is MNHEY and CDR2 SMNVEV (reference sequence). In DNA, the CDR3 is TGTGCCAGCTTCCCATGGGGACAGGGCGCTGAAGCTTTCTTT. This gives the protein CASFPWGQGAEAFF.

The chain couples TRBV28 to TRBJ2-3; D is perhaps TRBD1 (6 bases). V lost 6 bases and J 13 bases, leaving 20 bases between the germline ends. Per the germline V gene, CDR1 is MDHEN and CDR2 is SYDVKM. The CDR3 has 13 amino acids. The CDR3 spells CASSLGASPREYF. The CDR3 DNA is TGTGCCAGCAGCCTGGGGGCATCCCCTCGGGAGTATTTT.

The chain carries TRBV27 and TRBJ2-5, with TRBD1 identical over 8 bases. The CDR3 has 17 residues. V shed 3 bases, J shed 6 bases, and the junction held 15 bases outside the gene matches. CDR1 MNHEY and CDR2 SMNVEV come from the germline V gene (reference sequence). The CDR3 DNA reads as TGTGCCAGCAGTTTTTCATCACGACAGGGGATGAAGAAGACCCAGTACTTC. Amino acids: CASSFSSRQGMKKTQYF.

This clone showed up just once. The rearrangement links TRBV7-2 to TRBJ1-5; D is perhaps TRBD1 (6 bases). Germline loops: CDR1 SGHTA, CDR2 FQGNSA. With 2 bases removed from V and 4 bases from J, the gap between germline ends came to 9 bases. This CDR3 spans 14 amino acids. The CDR3 is CASSLSQGNQPQHF. The CDR3 region has the DNA TGTGCCAGCAGCTTATCACAGGGAAATCAGCCCCAGCATTTT.

The CDR3 loop reads CASSLTSKLSYEQYF. CDR3 sequence (DNA): TGTGCCAGCAGCTTGACTAGTAAACTTTCCTACGAGCAGTACTTC. This sequence joins TRBV7-2 and TRBJ2-7, with D possibly matching TRBD2 (6 bases). Trimming left V 3 bases short and J 1 base short, with 13 bases between. CDR1 is SGHTA, CDR2 FQGNSA, per germline. This CDR3 contains 15 residues.

The CDR3 DNA follows: TGTGCCATCAAAGGATCGGAGGCTGCTAACTATGGCTACACCTTC. As protein: CAIKGSEAANYGYTF. The rearrangement links TRBV10-3 to TRBJ1-2; no clear D. V was pared by 7 bases and J by 0 bases, with 15 bases between. Per the germline V gene, CDR1 is ENHRY and CDR2 is SYGVKD. This CDR3 has 15 amino acids.

The chain has TRBV28 and TRBJ1-2; 8 bases line up with TRBD1. Germline loops: CDR1 MDHEN, CDR2 SYDVKM. The CDR3 sequence is 14 residues long. J gave up 6 bases and V 3 bases, and 6 bases lay outside the gene matches. The CDR3, as DNA: TGTGCCAGCAGTTTCACAGGGGGAAAGAATGGCTACACCTTC. This codes for CASSFTGGKNGYTF.

The chain employs TRBV30 and TRBJ1-5; 8 nucleotides align to TRBD1. In germline, CDR1 is GTSNPN, CDR2 SVGIG (reference sequence). CDR3 size: 14 residues. Trimming cost V 0 bases and J 7 bases; bases outside gene matches: 5. The CDR3 protein is CAWSVQGGRQPQHF. DNA for the CDR3: TGTGCCTGGAGTGTACAGGGGGGTCGCCAGCCCCAGCATTTT.

This CDR3 reads CASSLELARTNEQFF. Here the CDR3 DNA reads TGTGCCAGCAGCTTAGAACTAGCGCGTACCAATGAGCAGTTCTTC. The rearrangement uses TRBV11-2 and TRBJ2-1; TRBD2 matches at 7 bases. The CDR3 spans 15 residues. Germline V lookup: CDR1 SGHAT, CDR2 FQNNGV. V was clipped by 0 bases and J by 6 bases; unmatched bases: 5.

This clone was observed a single time. The chain is built from TRBV5-4 and TRBJ1-5, with 9 bases matching TRBD1. The V and J ends lost 4 bases and 5 bases, in that order; junction bases with no gene match: 7. Germline CDR1 and CDR2: SGHNT and YYREEE (reference sequence). The CDR3 runs to 15 residues. The CDR3 protein is CASSPGQGNDQPQHF. The CDR3 DNA sequence: TGTGCCAGCAGCCCCGGACAGGGGAACGATCAGCCCCAGCATTTT.

About this clone: This sample includes further DNA sequences coding for the same CDR3. The chain has TRBV5-1 and TRBJ2-2; TRBD1 matches at 9 bases. Germline values: CDR1 SGHRS, CDR2 YFSETQ. There are 16 residues in the CDR3. V dropped 0 bases and J dropped 5; count of bases not matched to a gene: 5. The CDR3 region is CASSLGGTGNTGELFF. The DNA of the CDR3 is TGCGCCAGCAGCTTGGGAGGGACAGGGAATACCGGGGAGCTGTTTTTT.

The rearrangement uses TRBV2 and TRBJ2-3, with unresolved D. V was clipped by 2 bases and J by 4 bases, with 10 bases between them. The CDR3 has 14 amino acids. The germline gives CDR1 SNHLY, CDR2 FYNNEI. The CDR3 region is CASSELTNPDTQYF. In DNA, the CDR3 is TGTGCCAGCAGTGAACTAACCAACCCAGATACGCAGTATTTT.

This chain joins TRBV28 and TRBJ2-1; 8 bases are a match to TRBD2. This CDR3 has 14 residues. V was pared by 8 bases and J by 8 bases, with 11 bases of the junction left unmatched. From germline, CDR1 is MDHEN and CDR2 SYDVKM. The CDR3 reads CASDGGGFSHEQFF. In nucleotides, the CDR3 is TGTGCCAGCGACGGGGGGGGGTTTAGTCATGAGCAGTTCTTC. Filled out from reference TRBV28 and TRBJ2-1, the complete variable domain reads DVKVTQSSRYLVKRTGEKVFLECVQDMDHENMFWYRQDPGLGLRLIYFSYDVKMKEKGDIPEGYSVSREKKERFSLILESASTNQTSMYLCASDGGGFSHEQFFGPGTRLTVL.

Only one count was recorded for this clone. The chain employs TRBV7-9 and TRBJ1-5; 9 positions agree with TRBD1. V gave up 5 bases and J gave up 2 bases; unmatched junction bases: 10. The CDR3 sequence is 17 residues long. Germline CDR1 and CDR2: SEHNR and FQNEAQ (reference sequence). CDR3 loop: CASSLGTGTGGNQPQHF. The DNA for the CDR3 is TGTGCCAGCAGCCTCGGGACAGGGACAGGAGGCAATCAGCCCCAGCATTTT.

The gene calls are TRBV18 and TRBJ2-7; D may be TRBD2 (7 bases). Germline CDR1 reads KGHSH; CDR2 reads LQKENI. The CDR3 extends over 14 amino acids. V shed 0 bases and J shed 6 bases, with 12 bases lying between them. CDR3 in amino acids: CASSPPAGAGEQYF. CDR3 nucleotide sequence: TGTGCCAGCTCACCACCCGCGGGGGCCGGCGAGCAGTACTTC.

This chain joins TRBV28 and TRBJ1-1; D is unresolved. Trimming cost V 5 bases and J 0 bases, with 10 bases left between them. This CDR3 contains 14 residues. Per germline, CDR1 MDHEN and CDR2 SYDVKM. The CDR3, as DNA: TGTGCCAGCAGTGAGACAAGCATGAACACTGAAGCTTTCTTT. Its protein is CASSETSMNTEAFF.

This clone showed up just once. The CDR3: CASSLGPPRGRTEAFF. CDR3 in DNA: TGTGCCAGCAGTTTAGGTCCCCCCAGGGGGCGAACTGAAGCTTTCTTT. The rearrangement links TRBV28 to TRBJ1-1, with TRBD1 identical over 8 bases. This CDR3 is 16 amino acids long. Germline values: CDR1 MDHEN, CDR2 SYDVKM. J lost 5 bases, V lost 2 bases, and 10 bases had no gene match. Full variable domain (rest looked up from reference TRBV28 and TRBJ1-1): DVKVTQSSRYLVKRTGEKVFLECVQDMDHENMFWYRQDPGLGLRLIYFSYDVKMKEKGDIPEGYSVSREKKERFSLILESASTNQTSMYLCASSLGPPRGRTEAFFGQGTRLTVV.

The V gene is TRBV28, the J gene TRBJ2-3; D is possibly TRBD1 (5 bases). Germline V gives CDR1 MDHEN, CDR2 SYDVKM. The V end was cut by 3 bases, the J end by 3 bases, with 10 bases between. The CDR3 consists of 14 residues. The CDR3 loop reads CASSFGQGTDTQYF. The CDR3 nucleotides read TGTGCCAGCAGTTTTGGCCAGGGAACAGATACGCAGTATTTT.

The genes are TRBV6-6 and TRBJ1-4; 7 bases map to TRBD1. The CDR3 sequence is 15 residues long. Germline-derived CDR1 and CDR2 are MNHNY and SVGAGI (reference sequence). V was clipped by 5 bases and J by 5 bases; unmatched bases: 8. The CDR3 DNA is TGTGCCAGCAGTCTCCGGGACAGTTTGAATGAAAAACTGTTTTTT. It yields the protein CASSLRDSLNEKLFF.

V usage is TRBV5-1 and J usage is TRBJ2-1, with 8 bases fitting TRBD1. The CDR3 extends over 15 amino acids. The germline V gene has CDR1 SGHRS and CDR2 YFSETQ. The V segment lost 0 bases and the J segment 6 bases; nucleotides outside the gene matches: 5. Here the CDR3 DNA reads TGCGCCAGCAGCTTGGTGCCGGACAGGGTCAATGAGCAGTTCTTC. Protein sequence: CASSLVPDRVNEQFF.

The chain is built from TRBV28 and TRBJ1-5; TRBD1 might be the D (5 bases). The CDR3 consists of 13 residues. Germline V gives CDR1 MDHEN, CDR2 SYDVKM. The V end was cut by 5 bases, the J end by 8 bases, with 13 bases between. CDR3: CASSPLLGEPQHF. The CDR3 nucleotides are TGTGCCAGCAGTCCCCTTCTAGGGGAGCCCCAGCATTTT.

The rearrangement uses TRBV5-4 and TRBJ2-1; maybe TRBD2 (6 bases). The germline V and J ends were trimmed by 3 bases and 7 bases, with 17 bases remaining between them. The germline gives CDR1 SGHNT, CDR2 YYREEE (reference sequence). This CDR3 comprises 15 residues. The CDR3 reads CASSSPGLRTNEQFF. The CDR3 nucleotides are TGTGCCAGCAGCTCGCCGGGACTCCGGACAAATGAGCAGTTCTTC.

The chain couples TRBV21-1 to TRBJ1-1; the D call TRBD1 from the table was never checked on the DNA. TRBV21-1 is shown as a pseudogene. CDR3 size: 18 residues. Here the CDR3 reads CASSNRDRGFWMNTEAFF. CDR3 nucleotide sequence: TGTGCCAGCAGCAACCGGGACAGGGGGTTTTGGATGAACACTGAAGCTTTCTTT.

This chain uses TRBV20-1 with TRBJ1-1, with no clear D. Trimming took off 5 bases at V and 4 bases at J, with 8 bases between the two ends. The CDR3 contains 11 residues. Looked up from germline, CDR1 is DFQATT and CDR2 is SNEGSKA (reference sequence). CDR3 DNA sequence: TGCAGTGCTCTCGGGGTCACTGAAGCTTTCTTT. This gives the protein CSALGVTEAFF.